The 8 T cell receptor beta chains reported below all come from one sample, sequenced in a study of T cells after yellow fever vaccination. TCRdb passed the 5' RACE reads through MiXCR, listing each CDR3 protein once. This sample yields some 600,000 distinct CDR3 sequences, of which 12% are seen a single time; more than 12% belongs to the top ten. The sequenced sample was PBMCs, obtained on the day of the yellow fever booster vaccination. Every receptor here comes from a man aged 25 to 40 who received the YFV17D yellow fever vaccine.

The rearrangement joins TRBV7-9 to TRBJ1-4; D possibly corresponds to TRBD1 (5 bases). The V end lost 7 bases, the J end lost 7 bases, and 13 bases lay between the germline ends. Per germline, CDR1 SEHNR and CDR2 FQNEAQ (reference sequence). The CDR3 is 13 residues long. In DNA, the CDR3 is TGTGCCAGCACCCCCTACGGGACTGAAAAACTGTTTTTT. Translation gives CASTPYGTEKLFF.

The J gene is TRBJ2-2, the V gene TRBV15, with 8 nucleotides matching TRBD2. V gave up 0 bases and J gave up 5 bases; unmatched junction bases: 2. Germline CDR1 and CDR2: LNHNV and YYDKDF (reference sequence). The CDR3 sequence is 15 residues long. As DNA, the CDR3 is TGTGCCACCAGCAGAGATATAGCGGGAACCGGGGAGCTGTTTTTT. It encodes CATSRDIAGTGELFF.

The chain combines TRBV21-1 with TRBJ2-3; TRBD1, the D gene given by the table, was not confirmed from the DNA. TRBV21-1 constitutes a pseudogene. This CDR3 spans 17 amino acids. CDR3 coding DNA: TGTGCCAGCAGCACGGGCTCAGGGGGAAATTCCACAGATACGCAGTATTTT. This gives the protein CASSTGSGGNSTDTQYF.

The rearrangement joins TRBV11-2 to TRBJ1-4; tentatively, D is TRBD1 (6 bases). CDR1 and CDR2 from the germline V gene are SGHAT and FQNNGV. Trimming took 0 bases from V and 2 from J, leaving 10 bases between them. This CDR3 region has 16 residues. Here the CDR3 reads CASSLDRGRTNEKLFF. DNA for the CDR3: TGTGCCAGCAGCTTAGACCGGGGGCGGACTAATGAAAAACTGTTTTTT. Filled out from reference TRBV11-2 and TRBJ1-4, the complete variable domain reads EAGVAQSPRYKIIEKRQSVAFWCNPISGHATLYWYQQILGQGPKLLIQFQNNGVVDDSQLPKDRFSAERLKGVDSTLKIQPAKLEDSAVYLCASSLDRGRTNEKLFFGSGTQLSVL.

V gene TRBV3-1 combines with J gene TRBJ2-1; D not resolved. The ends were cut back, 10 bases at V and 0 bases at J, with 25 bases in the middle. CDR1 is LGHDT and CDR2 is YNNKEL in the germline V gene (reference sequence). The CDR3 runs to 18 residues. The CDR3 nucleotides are TGTGCCACCTCCTTACCGTTGCGGCGTATGAGCTCCTACAATGAGCAGTTCTTC. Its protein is CATSLPLRRMSSYNEQFF.

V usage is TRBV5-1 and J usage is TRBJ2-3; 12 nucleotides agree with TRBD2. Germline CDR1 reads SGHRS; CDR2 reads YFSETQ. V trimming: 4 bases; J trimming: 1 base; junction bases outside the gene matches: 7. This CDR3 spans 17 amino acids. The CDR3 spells CASSRTSGKAGTDTQYF. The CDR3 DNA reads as TGCGCCAGCAGCAGGACTAGCGGGAAGGCTGGCACAGATACGCAGTATTTT. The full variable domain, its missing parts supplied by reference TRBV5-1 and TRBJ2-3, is KAGVTQTPRYLIKTRGQQVTLSCSPISGHRSVSWYQQTPGQGLQFLFEYFSETQRNKGNFPGRFSGRQFSNSRSEMNVSTLELGDSALYLCASSRTSGKAGTDTQYFGPGTRLTVL.

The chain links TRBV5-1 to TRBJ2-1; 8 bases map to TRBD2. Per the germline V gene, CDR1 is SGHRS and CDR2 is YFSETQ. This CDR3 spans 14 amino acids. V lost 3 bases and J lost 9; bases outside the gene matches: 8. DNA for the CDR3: TGCGCCAGCAGCTGGTCTTCTAGCGGGTCTGAGCAGTTCTTC. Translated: CASSWSSSGSEQFF. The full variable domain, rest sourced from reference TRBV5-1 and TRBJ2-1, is KAGVTQTPRYLIKTRGQQVTLSCSPISGHRSVSWYQQTPGQGLQFLFEYFSETQRNKGNFPGRFSGRQFSNSRSEMNVSTLELGDSALYLCASSWSSSGSEQFFGPGTRLTVL.

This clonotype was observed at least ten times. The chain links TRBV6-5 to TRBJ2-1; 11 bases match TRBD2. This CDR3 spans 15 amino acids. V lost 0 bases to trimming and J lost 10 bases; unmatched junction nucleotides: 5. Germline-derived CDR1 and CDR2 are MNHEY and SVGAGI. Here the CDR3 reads CASSYSSGRAGEQFF. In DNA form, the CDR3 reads TGTGCCAGCAGTTACTCTAGCGGGAGGGCCGGAGAGCAGTTCTTC.